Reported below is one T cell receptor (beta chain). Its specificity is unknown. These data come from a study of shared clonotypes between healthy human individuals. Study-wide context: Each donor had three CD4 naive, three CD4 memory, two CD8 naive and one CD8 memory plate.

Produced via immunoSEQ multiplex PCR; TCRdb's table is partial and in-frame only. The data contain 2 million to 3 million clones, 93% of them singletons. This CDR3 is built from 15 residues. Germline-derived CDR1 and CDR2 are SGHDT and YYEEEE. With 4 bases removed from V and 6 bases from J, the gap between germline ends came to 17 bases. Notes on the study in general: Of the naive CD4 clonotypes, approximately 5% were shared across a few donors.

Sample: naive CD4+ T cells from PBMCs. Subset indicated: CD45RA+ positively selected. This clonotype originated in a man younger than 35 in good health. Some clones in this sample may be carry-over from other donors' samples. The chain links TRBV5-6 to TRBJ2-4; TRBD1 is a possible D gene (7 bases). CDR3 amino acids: CASSGGGTARNIQYF. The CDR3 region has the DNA TGTGCCAGCAGCGGGGGCGGGACAGCCCGAAACATTCAGTACTTC.